One sample yielded the 28 T cell receptor beta chains listed below, sequenced in a study of T-cell memory formation after mild COVID-19. MiXCR, run by TCRdb on the 5' RACE reads, gives a single entry per CDR3 protein. This table has around 510,000 distinct CDR3 sequences, 20% to 25% appearing once. Sequenced input: PBMCs or a T cell subset sorted from them (not recorded which). The receptors shown here come from an adult woman who had mild COVID-19 (a few samples of this study predate the infection). Cell type and time point are not known.

This clonotype showed up just a few times. The V and J genes are TRBV7-2 and TRBJ1-1, with D unclear. V was trimmed by 2 bases and J by 5 bases, leaving 15 bases between them. Looked up from germline, CDR1 is SGHTA and CDR2 is FQGNSA. The CDR3 covers 15 residues. CDR3 coding DNA: TGTGCCAGCAGCTTAACCGACACCCGAAAAACTGAAGCTTTCTTT. It translates to CASSLTDTRKTEAFF.

This clonotype was seen a handful of times. J is TRBJ1-1 and V is TRBV19; possible D gene TRBD1, 6 bases. The CDR3 runs 15 residues. The V end lost 3 bases, the J end lost 2 bases, and 13 bases lay between the germline ends. Germline assignment: CDR1 LNHDA and CDR2 SQIVND (reference sequence). The CDR3 region has the DNA TGTGCCAGTAGTATGTTTACAGGGCTTAACACTGAAGCTTTCTTT. It specifies CASSMFTGLNTEAFF. Full variable domain (remainder filled in from reference TRBV19 and TRBJ1-1): DGGITQSPKYLFRKEGQNVTLSCEQNLNHDAMYWYRQDPGQGLRLIYYSQIVNDFQKGDIAEGYSVSREKKESFPLTVTSAQKNPTAFYLCASSMFTGLNTEAFFGQGTRLTVV.

The rearrangement uses TRBV7-9 and TRBJ2-2; TRBD2 aligns across 9 bases. Germline values: CDR1 SEHNR, CDR2 FQNEAQ (reference sequence). V shed 5 bases, J shed 2 bases, and the junction held 6 bases outside the gene matches. There are 16 residues in the CDR3. The CDR3 nucleotides are TGTGCCAGCAGCCCGGCGGGACTAGCCAACACCGGGGAGCTGTTTTTT. It is translated as CASSPAGLANTGELFF.

This clonotype was picked up many times. This rearrangement joins TRBV19 to TRBJ2-1, with 7 bases lining up with TRBD1. The germline V gene has CDR1 LNHDA and CDR2 SQIVND (reference sequence). This CDR3 spans 14 amino acids. Unmatched junction bases numbered 6, after V lost 10 bases and J lost 0 bases. DNA for the CDR3: TGTGCCACCTCTCGGGACAGCTCCTACAATGAGCAGTTCTTC. This translates into CATSRDSSYNEQFF.

This chain links TRBV5-1 with TRBJ1-1; D unresolved. Germline loops: CDR1 SGHRS, CDR2 YFSETQ. V was shortened by 4 bases and J by 5 bases, with 9 bases between the two germline ends. The CDR3 length is 12 residues. In DNA form, the CDR3 reads TGCGCCAGCAGCAAGGGATGGACTGAAGCTTTCTTT. Translation gives CASSKGWTEAFF.

This clonotype was seen a handful of times. The V and J genes are TRBV29-1 and TRBJ2-3; D possibly corresponds to TRBD2 (6 bases). Trimming took off 8 bases at V and 6 bases at J, with 15 bases between the two ends. The CDR3 runs to 12 residues. Germline-derived CDR1 and CDR2 are SQVTM and ANQGSEA. The CDR3 bases are TGCAGCTACTCGACTAGGCTCGATACGCAGTATTTT. This gives the protein CSYSTRLDTQYF.

In this sample, this clonotype turned up a few times. The CDR3 loop reads CASSVDSGGTDTQYF. CDR3 DNA: TGTGCCAGCAGCGTAGATAGCGGGGGAACAGATACGCAGTATTTT. The chain is built from TRBV9 and TRBJ2-3; 9 bases map to TRBD2. CDR3 length: 15 residues. The germline CDR1 and CDR2 sequences are SGDLS and YYNGEE. V trimming: 0 bases; J trimming: 3 bases; junction bases outside the gene matches: 2.

This clonotype was seen a handful of times. The CDR3 nucleotides read TGCGCCAGCAGCTGGAGCGGGAGTGGCACAGATACGCAGTATTTT. It translates to CASSWSGSGTDTQYF. The chain carries TRBV5-1 and TRBJ2-3; 8 bases are a match to TRBD2. This CDR3 has 15 amino acids. Germline V gives CDR1 SGHRS, CDR2 YFSETQ. After removal of 3 bases from V and 1 base from J, the junction contained 4 bases not matched to a gene.

This clonotype was recorded at least ten times. The chain recombines TRBV7-9 with TRBJ2-7, with 7 bases lining up with TRBD2. CDR1 SEHNR and CDR2 FQNEAQ come from the germline V gene (reference sequence). The CDR3 has 19 residues. Losses at the gene ends were 4 bases for V and 6 bases for J; bases not matched to a gene: 24. The DNA of the CDR3 is TGTGCCAGCAGCTCCAACAGCGGGATAAGAGCCGAGGAGAGATCCGAGCAGTACTTC. This translates into CASSSNSGIRAEERSEQYF.

This clonotype was seen once. The CDR3 region is CSARDRQGMNTEAFF. For the CDR3, the DNA is TGCAGTGCTAGAGATAGGCAGGGAATGAACACTGAAGCTTTCTTT. The chain combines TRBV20-1 with TRBJ1-1; D is possibly TRBD1 (5 bases). The CDR3 sequence is 15 residues long. V was cut by 0 bases and J by 0 bases, with 11 bases left in between. The germline V gene has CDR1 DFQATT and CDR2 SNEGSKA (reference sequence).

This sequence joins TRBV18 and TRBJ2-3; D not resolved. Per germline, CDR1 KGHSH and CDR2 LQKENI. Trimming shortened V by 3 bases and J by 5 bases, and 6 bases separated the two germline ends. CDR3 size: 12 residues. The CDR3: CASSPDVDTQYF. CDR3 sequence (DNA): TGTGCCAGCTCACCGGACGTAGATACGCAGTATTTT.

This rearrangement joins TRBV6-2 or TRBV6-3 to TRBJ2-7; 12 bases align to TRBD1. There are 16 residues in the CDR3. Germline-derived CDR1 and CDR2 are MNHEY and SVGEGT. The trim removed 4 bases at V and 7 bases at J, leaving 11 bases unmatched. In DNA form, the CDR3 reads TGTGCCAGCAGTTCCTTAACCGGGACAGGGGGCAGGGAGCAGTACTTC. It is translated as CASSSLTGTGGREQYF.

The rearrangement joins TRBV12-3 or TRBV12-4 to TRBJ2-7, with 12 bases lining up with TRBD2. V lost 5 bases to trimming and J lost 5 bases; unmatched junction nucleotides: 10. This CDR3 spans 16 amino acids. The DNA of the CDR3 is TGTGCCAGCAGTCCCCGACTAGCGGGAGCCAGCCACGAGCAGTACTTC. It specifies CASSPRLAGASHEQYF.

V is TRBV24-1 and J is TRBJ2-3, with D possibly TRBD2 on 7 matching bases. The ends were cut back, 6 bases at V and 3 bases at J, with 15 bases in the middle. Germline-derived CDR1 and CDR2 are KGHDR and SFDVKD. The CDR3 runs to 15 residues. The CDR3 spells CATSLRGGPTDTQYF. In DNA form, the CDR3 reads TGTGCCACCAGTCTAAGGGGGGGACCTACAGATACGCAGTATTTT.

CDR3 bases: TGTGCCAGCAGCTTAGGGGGTACAGGGATTTCCAATCAGCCCCAGCATTTT. Amino acids: CASSLGGTGISNQPQHF. The chain has TRBV7-9 and TRBJ1-5, with D perhaps matching TRBD1 (6 bases). V lost 1 base and J lost 3, with 16 bases in between. In germline, CDR1 is SEHNR, CDR2 FQNEAQ (reference sequence). This CDR3 spans 17 amino acids.

The DNA of the CDR3 is TGCAGTGCTGCCTTAGGGCTGAGGGGAAACATTCAGTACTTC. This gives the protein CSAALGLRGNIQYF. The chain recombines TRBV20-1 with TRBJ2-4, with D perhaps assigned TRBD1 or TRBD2 (5 bases each). This CDR3 is built from 14 residues. V lost 5 bases and J 6 bases, leaving 17 bases between the germline ends. CDR1 is DFQATT, CDR2 SNEGSKA, per germline (reference sequence).

There are a few counts of this clonotype. This chain links TRBV2 with TRBJ2-1; 7 bases fit TRBD2. There are 14 residues in the CDR3. Germline loops: CDR1 SNHLY, CDR2 FYNNEI. The junction had 10 bases not matched to a gene; V was cut back by 8 bases and J by 6 bases. CDR3 sequence (DNA): TGTGCCAGCGGGAGACTAGCTGCTGTCAATGAGCAGTTCTTC. Amino acid sequence: CASGRLAAVNEQFF. Full variable domain (outside the CDR3, taken from reference TRBV2 and TRBJ2-1): EPEVTQTPSHQVTQMGQEVILRCVPISNHLYFYWYRQILGQKVEFLVSFYNNEISEKSEIFDDQFSVERPDGSNFTLKIRSTKLEDSAMYFCASGRLAAVNEQFFGPGTRLTVL.

This clonotype was seen repeatedly, ten times or more. The V gene is TRBV9, the J gene TRBJ2-3; 10 bases are shared with TRBD2. Per germline, CDR1 SGDLS and CDR2 YYNGEE. The V gene end was trimmed by 4 bases and the J gene end by 2 bases; junction bases not matched to a gene: 7. The CDR3 sequence is 16 residues long. The CDR3 DNA reads TGTGCCAGCAGCCCAGGACTAGCGGTTAACACAGATACGCAGTATTTT. This encodes CASSPGLAVNTDTQYF. Combining the CDR3 with reference TRBV9 and TRBJ2-3 gives the whole variable domain DSGVTQTPKHLITATGQRVTLRCSPRSGDLSVYWYQQSLDQGLQFLIQYYNGEERAKGNILERFSAQQFPDLHSELNLSSLELGDSALYFCASSPGLAVNTDTQYFGPGTRLTVL.

The rearrangement joins TRBV2 to TRBJ1-6; 10 bases align to TRBD1. The germline V gene encodes CDR1 SNHLY and CDR2 FYNNEI. Germline trimming cut 8 bases from V and 7 bases from J; bases unmatched to any gene: 11. This CDR3 is built from 16 residues. CDR3 region: CASAKVRDRGNSPLHF. CDR3 coding DNA: TGTGCCAGCGCCAAGGTCCGGGACAGGGGAAATTCACCCCTCCACTTT.

This clonotype was observed a few times. CDR3 loop: CASSQTAERELYEQYF. The CDR3 region has the DNA TGCGCCAGCAGCCAGACCGCCGAGCGGGAGCTCTACGAGCAGTACTTC. The rearrangement links TRBV4-3 to TRBJ2-7, with 8 bases identical to TRBD2. V trimming: 3 bases; J trimming: 3 bases; junction bases outside the gene matches: 10. Germline assignment: CDR1 LGHNA and CDR2 YSLEER. This CDR3 spans 16 amino acids.

This clonotype has only a few counts. V usage is TRBV19 and J usage is TRBJ1-5; 7 bases agree with TRBD1. J gave up 5 bases and V 4 bases, and 8 bases lay outside the gene matches. In germline, CDR1 is LNHDA, CDR2 SQIVND (reference sequence). The CDR3 consists of 15 residues. The CDR3 loop reads CASSRDSRSYQPQHF. CDR3 DNA sequence: TGTGCCAGTAGTAGGGACAGCCGATCCTATCAGCCCCAGCATTTT.

This clonotype has just a few counts. The junction departs from germline at one end; a sequencing error may be responsible. J is TRBJ1-6 and V is TRBV20-1; D remains ambiguous. Germline V gives CDR1 DFQATT, CDR2 SNEGSKA (reference sequence). There are 15 residues in the CDR3. In nucleotides, the CDR3 is TGCAGTGCCTTTCCTGAGGGCTCCCATAATTCACCCCTCCACTTT. This encodes CSAFPEGSHNSPLHF.

This clonotype was seen ten or more times. V gene TRBV10-3 combines with J gene TRBJ2-7, with D perhaps TRBD2 (6 bases). This CDR3 comprises 14 residues. V shed 3 bases and J shed 2 bases, with 11 bases lying between them. Germline V CDR1 and CDR2: ENHRY, SYGVKD. The DNA for the CDR3 is TGTGCCATCAGTGAAATGGGGGGAACCTACGAGCAGTACTTC. Translation gives CAISEMGGTYEQYF.

This clonotype has a handful of counts. The genes are TRBV29-1 and TRBJ2-3; D possibly corresponds to TRBD2 (6 bases). V was shortened by 7 bases and J by 1 base, with 15 bases between the two germline ends. Germline values: CDR1 SQVTM, CDR2 ANQGSEA. This CDR3 spans 14 amino acids. Here the CDR3 reads CSASMGGGTDTQYF. The CDR3 DNA sequence: TGCAGCGCCTCGATGGGCGGGGGCACAGATACGCAGTATTTT.

This clonotype was recorded a few times. The chain employs TRBV4-1 and TRBJ1-4; D is possibly TRBD1 (5 bases). This CDR3 is 15 amino acids long. V was cut by 3 bases and J by 6 bases, with 14 bases left in between. The germline CDR1 and CDR2 sequences are MGHRA and YSYEKL. CDR3: CASSQPPGEDEKLFF. CDR3 DNA sequence: TGCGCCAGCAGCCAGCCCCCGGGGGAAGATGAAAAACTGTTTTTT.

This clonotype showed up just a few times. V usage is TRBV7-9 and J usage is TRBJ2-1; D uncertain. The CDR3 spans 11 residues. V gave up 5 bases and J gave up 7 bases, with 6 bases separating them. Germline V gene lookup returns CDR1 SEHNR and CDR2 FQNEAQ (reference sequence). The CDR3 loop reads CASSGTNEQFF. CDR3 sequence (DNA): TGTGCCAGCAGCGGTACTAATGAGCAGTTCTTC.

This clonotype was found a few times. V gene TRBV3-1 combines with J gene TRBJ1-1, with no clear D. The CDR3 runs to 13 residues. The germline V gene encodes CDR1 LGHDT and CDR2 YNNKEL (reference sequence). The ends were cut back, 1 base at V and 5 bases at J, with 8 bases in the middle. The CDR3 DNA sequence: TGTGCCAGCAGCCAAGTTAGGGCGACTGAAGCTTTCTTT. Translation: CASSQVRATEAFF. The full variable domain, its missing parts supplied by reference TRBV3-1 and TRBJ1-1, is DTAVSQTPKYLVTQMGNDKSIKCEQNLGHDTMYWYKQDSKKFLKIMFSYNNKELIINETVPNRFSPKSPDKAHLNLHINSLELGDSAVYFCASSQVRATEAFFGQGTRLTVV.

This chain joins TRBV7-8 and TRBJ1-1; D possibly corresponds to TRBD1 (6 bases). Between the trimmed V and J ends, which lost 0 bases and 10 bases, there was a span of 15 bases. The length of the CDR3 is 14 residues. Germline V gene lookup returns CDR1 SGHVS and CDR2 FQNEAQ. CDR3 sequence reads: CASSLARQVRRAFF. The CDR3 DNA sequence: TGTGCCAGCAGCTTAGCGCGACAGGTCAGGCGAGCTTTCTTT.